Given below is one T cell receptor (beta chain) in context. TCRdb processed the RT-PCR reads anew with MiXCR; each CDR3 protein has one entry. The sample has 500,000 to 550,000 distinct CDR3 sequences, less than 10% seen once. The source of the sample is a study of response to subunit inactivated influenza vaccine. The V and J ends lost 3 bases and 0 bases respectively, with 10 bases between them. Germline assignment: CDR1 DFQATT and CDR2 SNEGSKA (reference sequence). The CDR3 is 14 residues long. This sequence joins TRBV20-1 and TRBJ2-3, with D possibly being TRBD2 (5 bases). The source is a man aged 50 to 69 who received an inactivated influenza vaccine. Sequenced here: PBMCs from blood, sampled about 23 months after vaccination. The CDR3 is CSASSAASTDTQYF. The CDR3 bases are TGCAGTGCTAGTTCAGCGGCTAGCACAGATACGCAGTATTTT.